This TCR beta chain came from a study of control samples from healthy donors and cancer patients. This CDR3 spans 15 amino acids. The germline CDR1 and CDR2 sequences are SEHNR and FQNEAQ (reference sequence). Trimming took off 5 bases at V and 3 bases at J, with 14 bases between the two ends. Assay: immunoSEQ multiplex PCR; the TCRdb copy retains only in-frame clones and omits some. This sample has tens of thousands of clones; roughly 90% occur once, and the top ten carry over 1.5%. The chain couples TRBV7-9 to TRBJ2-1, with TRBD2 as a possible D gene (6 bases). This clonotype was obtained from a woman aged 60 to 75 with head and neck cancer. Sequencing was carried out using PBMCs. The CDR3 spells CASSRRLGGYNEQFF. CDR3 in DNA: TGTGCCAGCAGCCGGAGACTGGGGGGCTACAATGAGCAGTTCTTC. The full variable domain, with the rest looked up from reference TRBV7-9 and TRBJ2-1, is DTGVSQNPRHKITKRGQNVTFRCDPISEHNRLYWYRQTLGQGPEFLTYFQNEAQLEKSRLLSDRFSAERPKGSFSTLEIQRTEQGDSAMYLCASSRRLGGYNEQFFGPGTRLTVL.